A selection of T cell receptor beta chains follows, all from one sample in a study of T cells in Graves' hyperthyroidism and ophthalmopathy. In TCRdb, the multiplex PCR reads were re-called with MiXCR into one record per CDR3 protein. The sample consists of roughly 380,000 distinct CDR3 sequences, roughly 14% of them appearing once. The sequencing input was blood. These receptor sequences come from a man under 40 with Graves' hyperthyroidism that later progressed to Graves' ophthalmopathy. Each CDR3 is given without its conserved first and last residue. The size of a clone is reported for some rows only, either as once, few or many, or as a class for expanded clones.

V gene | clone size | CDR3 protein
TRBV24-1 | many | ATSGVGELGDTQY
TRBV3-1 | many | ASSLAGYTQY
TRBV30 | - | AWGRKNAEAF
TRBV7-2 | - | ASGHYWGPGYEQY
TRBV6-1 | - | ASIRGGGVGQETQY
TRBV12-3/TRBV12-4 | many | ASIKVPSGYT
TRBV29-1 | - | SAAWGSNTEAF
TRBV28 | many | ASSPRPRLDEQF
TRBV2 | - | ASKWDMNTGELF
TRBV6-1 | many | ASSFQRGVGTGELF
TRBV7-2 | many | ASSLGSRGSQAAQY
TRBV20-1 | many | SARRPGLFPLWPQH
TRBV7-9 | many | ASSLEPRGYTEAF
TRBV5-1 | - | ASSWGDSYGYT
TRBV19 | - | ASSIRAKGYTEAF
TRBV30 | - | AWGTDRTYT
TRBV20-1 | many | SASGQGAEGGTDTQY
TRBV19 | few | ASTSQGGRQPQH
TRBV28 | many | ASSDQRGDQPQH
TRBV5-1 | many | ASSSGRALNYGYT
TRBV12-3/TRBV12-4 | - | ASTPSGIRNQPQH
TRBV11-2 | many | ASSSQGLVQETQY
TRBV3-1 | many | ASSQDGTGYGYT
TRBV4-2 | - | ASSQARGIYGNTIY
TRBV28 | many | ASSFWGLAGGQEETQY
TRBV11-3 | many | ASSPDRDNEQY
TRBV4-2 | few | TSTHGTGTTNEKLF
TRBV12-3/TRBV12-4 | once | ASSPWGNNEQF
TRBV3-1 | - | ASSRLGTGELF
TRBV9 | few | ASSGQNSGNTIY
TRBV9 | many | ASSVEGGYQETQY
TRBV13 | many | ASSLPGHGYT
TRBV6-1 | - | ASTPASSYEQF
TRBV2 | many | ASSVGGNSPLH
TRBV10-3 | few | AITSDRDNEQF
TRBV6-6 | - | ASSYSGTSYEQY
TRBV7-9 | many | ASSPWTDYNEQF
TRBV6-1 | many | ASRPTRTTNTEAF
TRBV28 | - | ASSLGLGLAGDQETQY
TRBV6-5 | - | ASSYFHGEPQH
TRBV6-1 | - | ASKVGGNQPQH
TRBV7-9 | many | ASSLGTSVSYEQY
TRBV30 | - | AWRGGPNEQY
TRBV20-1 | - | SASRAGGLSLYGYT
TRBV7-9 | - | ASSSLAGAGDTQY
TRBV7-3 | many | ASSIRDDSYEQY
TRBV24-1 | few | ATSDPNDRGSYEQY
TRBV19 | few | ASSILEDRGNSPLH
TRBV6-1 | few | ASSHRGLAGDTQY
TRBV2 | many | ASSEWVVGGPYNEQF
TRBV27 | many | ASSLMGVSEAF
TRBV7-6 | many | ASSLGLALYNEQF
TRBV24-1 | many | ATSDDGRKSGYT